Listed here are 9 T cell receptor beta chains from one sample, sequenced in a study of T cell repertoires in cytomegalovirus infection. In TCRdb, the reads were re-called with MiXCR into one record per CDR3 protein. Of approximately 260,000 distinct CDR3 sequences detected, around 20% appear once; the ten largest clones hold 15% to 20%. These receptors have no identified antigens. The specimen was cultured PBMCs, collected from culture after CMV antigen stimulation. The receptors shown here come from a human donor in good health (CMV status not recorded). Some clones in this sample may be carry-over from other donors' samples.

The chain employs TRBV6-5 and TRBJ1-1; possibly TRBD1 for D (6 bases). Germline CDR1 reads MNHEY; CDR2 reads SVGAGI. CDR3 length: 16 amino acids. V gave up 4 bases and J gave up 4 bases, with 19 bases separating them. CDR3 in DNA: TGTGCCAGCAGTTCAAATGCCCGCGGGACACGCACTGAAGCTTTCTTT. This gives the protein CASSSNARGTRTEAFF.

This clonotype was counted many times. V usage is TRBV18 and J usage is TRBJ2-1; 8 bases line up with TRBD2. This CDR3 spans 13 amino acids. V lost 2 bases to trimming and J lost 10 bases; unmatched junction nucleotides: 4. The germline V gene encodes CDR1 KGHSH and CDR2 LQKENI. CDR3 protein: CASSPTGGGEQFF. The CDR3 DNA follows: TGTGCCAGCTCACCAACGGGAGGGGGGGAGCAGTTCTTC.

This clonotype occurred many times. The chain uses TRBV4-3 and TRBJ1-2; 9 bases align to TRBD1. The germline CDR1 and CDR2 sequences are LGHNA and YSLEER. The CDR3 has 16 residues. V shed 3 bases and J 6 bases; nucleotides not matched to a gene: 11. The CDR3 here is CASSQVIQGARDGYTF. For the CDR3, the DNA is TGCGCCAGCAGCCAGGTTATACAGGGGGCGCGCGATGGCTACACCTTC.

This clonotype showed up just a few times. The V and J genes are TRBV12-5 and TRBJ2-7, with 8 nucleotides matching TRBD1. The ends lost 5 bases at V and 5 bases at J; junction bases unmatched: 5. Per the germline V gene, CDR1 is LGHNT and CDR2 is FRNRAP. The CDR3 has 13 amino acids. The CDR3 loop is CASGISGGHEQYV. Written as DNA, the CDR3 is TGTGCTAGTGGTATTTCAGGGGGCCACGAGCAGTACGTC.

This clonotype has a count of ten or more. V usage is TRBV6-5 and J usage is TRBJ2-1, with TRBD2 matching over 7 bases. After removal of 5 bases from V and 0 bases from J, the junction contained 1 base not matched to a gene. The CDR3 is 14 residues long. CDR1 is MNHEY, CDR2 SVGAGI, per germline. The CDR3 DNA follows: TGTGCCAGCAGTCGGGACTACTCCTACAATGAGCAGTTCTTC. This sequence encodes CASSRDYSYNEQFF.

V gene TRBV6-5 combines with J gene TRBJ1-5; D unresolved. This CDR3 comprises 15 residues. The V and J ends lost 2 bases and 0 bases respectively, with 8 bases between them. Germline assignment: CDR1 MNHEY and CDR2 SVGAGI. The CDR3 DNA reads TGTGCCAGCAGTTACAAGAGAAATAGCAATCAGCCCCAGCATTTT. Its translation: CASSYKRNSNQPQHF.

This clonotype was counted at least ten times. The CDR3 region has the DNA TGTGCCAGCAGCCCAGGCTACACCGGGGAGCTGTTTTTT. Translating it yields CASSPGYTGELFF. The chain carries TRBV7-8 and TRBJ2-2; D remains unclear. This CDR3 comprises 13 residues. V shed 5 bases and J shed 3 bases, with 7 bases lying between them. Germline loops: CDR1 SGHVS, CDR2 FQNEAQ.

This clonotype was counted a few times. The V call is TRBV7-6, the J call TRBJ1-3; D ambiguous. The CDR3 has 17 amino acids. Trimming removed 1 base from V and 0 bases from J, with 13 bases in between. Germline values: CDR1 SGHVS, CDR2 FNYEAQ. The CDR3 nucleotides read TGTGCCAGCAGCTTAGAGGTGGCAGGTAGCTCTGGAAACACCATATATTTT. Translating gives CASSLEVAGSSGNTIYF.

The J gene is TRBJ2-7, the V gene TRBV11-2; D is undetermined. CDR3 length: 13 amino acids. Germline V gene data show CDR1 as SGHAT and CDR2 as FQNNGV. V was clipped by 1 base and J by 4 bases, with 8 bases between them. Written as DNA, the CDR3 is TGTGCCAGCAGCTTAGTTTATCCATACGAGCAGTACGTC. Its protein product is CASSLVYPYEQYV.